This T cell receptor beta chain was found in a study of identical twins. Template switching added a universal primer site; cDNA carried unique molecular identifiers. TCRdb redid the calling of the 5' RACE reads with MiXCR, one entry per CDR3 protein. The sample lists 1.5 million to 2 million distinct CDR3 sequences, around 29% occurring once. To note about this clonotype: Its cognate antigen is unknown.

CDR1 and CDR2 from the germline V gene are DFQATT and SNEGSKA (reference sequence). The CDR3 runs to 17 residues. Germline trimming cut 1 base from V and 3 bases from J; bases unmatched to any gene: 9. Regarding the study as a whole: With beta out-of-frame sequences, excess sharing by twins was weaker.

Sequencing was carried out using cord blood. V is TRBV20-1 and J is TRBJ1-6; TRBD1 matches 7 bases. The TCR sequence derives from a newborn girl in good health. Here the CDR3 DNA reads TGCAGTGCTAGAGGAGAAGGGGACAGACTCTATAATTCACCCCTCCACTTT. Protein product: CSARGEGDRLYNSPLHF.